This TCR beta chain was retrieved from a study of STAT3 mutations in large granular lymphocyte leukemia. This CDR3 region has 18 residues. CDR1 and CDR2 from the germline V gene are SGHRS and YFSETQ. J gave up 4 bases and V 0 bases, and 10 bases lay outside the gene matches. The study, taken as a whole, reports: At least one immunodominant TCR beta clonotype appeared in every T-cell large granular lymphocyte leukemia patient.

Using immunoSEQ multiplex PCR, the repertoire was profiled, and TCRdb retains in-frame clones only, with some absent. The sample has approximately 13,000 clones, over 70% seen once. This clone was recorded once. Its antigen is unknown. Material: peripheral blood mononuclear cells. This rearrangement joins TRBV5-1 to TRBJ2-3; 11 nucleotides agree with TRBD2. This receptor was obtained from a man aged 60 to 75 with T-cell large granular lymphocyte leukemia. Some clones in this sample may be carry-over from other donors' samples. This CDR3 is CASSLGLTSGIKPDTQYF. The CDR3 DNA reads TGCGCCAGCAGCTTGGGGTTGACTAGCGGGATCAAGCCAGATACGCAGTATTTT. Full variable domain (rest looked up from reference TRBV5-1 and TRBJ2-3): KAGVTQTPRYLIKTRGQQVTLSCSPISGHRSVSWYQQTPGQGLQFLFEYFSETQRNKGNFPGRFSGRQFSNSRSEMNVSTLELGDSALYLCASSLGLTSGIKPDTQYFGPGTRLTVL.